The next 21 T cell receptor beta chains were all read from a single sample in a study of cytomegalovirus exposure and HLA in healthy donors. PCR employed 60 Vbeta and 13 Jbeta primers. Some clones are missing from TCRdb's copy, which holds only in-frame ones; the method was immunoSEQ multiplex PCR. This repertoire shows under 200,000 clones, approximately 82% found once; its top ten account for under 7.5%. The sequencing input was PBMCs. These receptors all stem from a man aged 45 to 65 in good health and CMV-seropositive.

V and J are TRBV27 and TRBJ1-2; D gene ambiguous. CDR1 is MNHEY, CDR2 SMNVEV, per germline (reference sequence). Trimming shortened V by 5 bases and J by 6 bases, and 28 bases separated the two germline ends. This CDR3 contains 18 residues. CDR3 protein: CASSLAPGRANRGNGYTF. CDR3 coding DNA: TGTGCCAGCAGTCTCGCACCGGGCCGGGCTAATCGCGGGAATGGCTACACCTTC.

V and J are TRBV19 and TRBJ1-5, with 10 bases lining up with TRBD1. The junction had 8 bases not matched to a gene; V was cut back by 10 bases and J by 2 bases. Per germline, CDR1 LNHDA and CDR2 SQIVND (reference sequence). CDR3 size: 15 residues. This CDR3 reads CATQDRGQGNQPQHF. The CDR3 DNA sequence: TGTGCCACCCAAGACAGGGGGCAGGGCAATCAGCCCCAGCATTTT.

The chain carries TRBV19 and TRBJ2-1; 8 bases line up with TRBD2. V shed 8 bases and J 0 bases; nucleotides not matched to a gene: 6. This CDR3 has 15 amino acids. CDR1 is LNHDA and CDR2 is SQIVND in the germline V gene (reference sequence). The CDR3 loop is CASRGGPTSYNEQFF. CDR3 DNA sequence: TGTGCCAGTCGCGGGGGGCCGACCTCCTACAATGAGCAGTTCTTC.

DNA for the CDR3: TGTGCCAGCAGCTTGGGGGGACTATCAGATACGCAGTATTTT. Amino acids: CASSLGGLSDTQYF. V usage is TRBV5-4 and J usage is TRBJ2-3; TRBD2 aligns across 7 bases. Germline V gene lookup returns CDR1 SGHNT and CDR2 YYREEE (reference sequence). The CDR3 totals 14 residues. V dropped 0 bases and J dropped 4; count of bases not matched to a gene: 2. Based on the CDR3 plus reference TRBV5-4 and TRBJ2-3, the full variable domain is ETGVTQSPTHLIKTRGQQVTLRCSSQSGHNTVSWYQQALGQGPQFIFQYYREEENGRGNFPPRFSGLQFPNYSSELNVNALELDDSALYLCASSLGGLSDTQYFGPGTRLTVL.

CDR3 DNA: TGTGCCAGCAGCCGGACTGTGGCCTACGAGCAGTACTTC. Residues: CASSRTVAYEQYF. The chain is built from TRBV2 and TRBJ2-5; tentative D call: TRBD2 (5 bases). Near its end, the DNA agrees better with TRBJ2-7, so the J call may be wrong. Germline lookup yields CDR1 SNHLY and CDR2 FYNNEI. This CDR3 has 13 residues.

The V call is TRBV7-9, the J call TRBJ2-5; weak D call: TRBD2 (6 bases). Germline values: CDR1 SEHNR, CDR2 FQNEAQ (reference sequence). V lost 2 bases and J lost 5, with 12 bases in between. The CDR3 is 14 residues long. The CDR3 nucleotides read TGTGCCAGCAGCTTACCCCCCCGGGGGGAGACCCAGTACTTC. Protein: CASSLPPRGETQYF.

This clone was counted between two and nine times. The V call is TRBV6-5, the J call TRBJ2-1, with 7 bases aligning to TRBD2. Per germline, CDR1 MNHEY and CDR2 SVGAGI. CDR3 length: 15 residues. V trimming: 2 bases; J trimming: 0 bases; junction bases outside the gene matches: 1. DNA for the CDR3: TGTGCCAGCAGTTACGGGGGGGTCTCCTACAATGAGCAGTTCTTC. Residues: CASSYGGVSYNEQFF.

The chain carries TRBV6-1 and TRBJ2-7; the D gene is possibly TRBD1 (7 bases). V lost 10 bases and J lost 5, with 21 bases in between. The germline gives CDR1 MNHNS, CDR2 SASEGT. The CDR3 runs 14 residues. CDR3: CATTRGVATHEQYF. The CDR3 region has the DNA TGTGCCACCACCAGGGGGGTCGCGACCCACGAGCAGTACTTC.

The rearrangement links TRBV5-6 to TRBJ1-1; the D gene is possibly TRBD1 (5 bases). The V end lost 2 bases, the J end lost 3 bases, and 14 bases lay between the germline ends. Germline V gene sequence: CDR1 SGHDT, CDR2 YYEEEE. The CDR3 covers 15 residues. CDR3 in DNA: TGTGCCAGCAGCTTACTCGGTCGGGGGGACACTGAAGCTTTCTTT. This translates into CASSLLGRGDTEAFF.

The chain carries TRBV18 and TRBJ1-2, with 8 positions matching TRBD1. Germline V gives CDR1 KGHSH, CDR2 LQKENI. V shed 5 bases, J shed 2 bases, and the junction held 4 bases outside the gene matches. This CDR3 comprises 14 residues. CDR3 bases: TGTGCCAGCTCATTAGGGACAGGAAACTATGGCTACACCTTC. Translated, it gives CASSLGTGNYGYTF.

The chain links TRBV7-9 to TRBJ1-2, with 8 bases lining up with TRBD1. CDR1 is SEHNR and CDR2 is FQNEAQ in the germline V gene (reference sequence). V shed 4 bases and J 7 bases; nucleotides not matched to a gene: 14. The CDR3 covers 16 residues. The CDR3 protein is CASSSDRGGASTGYTF. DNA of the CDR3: TGTGCCAGCAGCTCTGACAGGGGAGGCGCGTCGACTGGCTACACCTTC.

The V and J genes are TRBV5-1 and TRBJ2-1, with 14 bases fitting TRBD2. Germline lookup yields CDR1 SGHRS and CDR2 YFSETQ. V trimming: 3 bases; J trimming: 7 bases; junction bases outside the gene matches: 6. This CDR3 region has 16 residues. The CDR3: CASSSGTSGSINEQFF. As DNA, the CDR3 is TGCGCCAGCAGCTCCGGGACTAGCGGGAGTATAAATGAGCAGTTCTTC.

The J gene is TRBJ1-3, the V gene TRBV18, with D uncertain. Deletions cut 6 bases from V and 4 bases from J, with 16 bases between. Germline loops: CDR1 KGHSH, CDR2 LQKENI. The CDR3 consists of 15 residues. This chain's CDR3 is CASSRTPSSGNTIYF. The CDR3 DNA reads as TGTGCCAGCTCCCGGACTCCATCCTCGGGAAACACCATATATTTT.

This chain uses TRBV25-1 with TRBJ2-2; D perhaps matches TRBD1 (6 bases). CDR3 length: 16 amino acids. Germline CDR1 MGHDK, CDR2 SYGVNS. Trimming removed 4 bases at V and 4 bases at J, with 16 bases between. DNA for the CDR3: TGTGCCAGCAGTGTATACAGGGCCGTTGGCACCGGGGAGCTGTTTTTT. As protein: CASSVYRAVGTGELFF.

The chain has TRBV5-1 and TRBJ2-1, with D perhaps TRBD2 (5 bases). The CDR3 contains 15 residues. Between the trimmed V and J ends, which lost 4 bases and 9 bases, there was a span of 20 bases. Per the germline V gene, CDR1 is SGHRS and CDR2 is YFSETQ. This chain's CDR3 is CASSRSVVLGGEQFF. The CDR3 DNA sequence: TGCGCCAGCAGCCGTAGTGTGGTCTTAGGAGGTGAGCAGTTCTTC.

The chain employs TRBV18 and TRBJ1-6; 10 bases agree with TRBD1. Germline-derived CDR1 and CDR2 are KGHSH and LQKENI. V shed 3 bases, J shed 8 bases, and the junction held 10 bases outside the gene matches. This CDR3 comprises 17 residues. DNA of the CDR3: TGTGCCAGCTCACCCCTCGGATGGACAGGGGGAGATTCACCCCTCCACTTT. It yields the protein CASSPLGWTGGDSPLHF. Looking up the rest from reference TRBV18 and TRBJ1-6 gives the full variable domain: NAGVMQNPRHLVRRRGQEARLRCSPMKGHSHVYWYRQLPEEGLKFMVYLQKENIIDESGMPKERFSAEFPKEGPSILRIQQVVRGDSAAYFCASSPLGWTGGDSPLHFGNGTRLTVT.

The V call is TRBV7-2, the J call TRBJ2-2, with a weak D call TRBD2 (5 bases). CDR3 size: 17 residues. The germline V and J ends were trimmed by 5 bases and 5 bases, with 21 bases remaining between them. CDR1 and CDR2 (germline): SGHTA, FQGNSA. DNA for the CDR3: TGTGCCAGCAGCCTTACACGGGATGGGGTTTGGACCGGGGAGCTGTTTTTT. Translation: CASSLTRDGVWTGELFF.

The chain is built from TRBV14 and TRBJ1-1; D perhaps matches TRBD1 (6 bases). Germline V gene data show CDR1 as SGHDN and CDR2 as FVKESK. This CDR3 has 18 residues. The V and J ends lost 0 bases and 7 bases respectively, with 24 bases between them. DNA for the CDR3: TGTGCCAGCAGCCAAGATAAGGTAAAACAGGGAGATACGAGTGAAGCTTTCTTT. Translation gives CASSQDKVKQGDTSEAFF.

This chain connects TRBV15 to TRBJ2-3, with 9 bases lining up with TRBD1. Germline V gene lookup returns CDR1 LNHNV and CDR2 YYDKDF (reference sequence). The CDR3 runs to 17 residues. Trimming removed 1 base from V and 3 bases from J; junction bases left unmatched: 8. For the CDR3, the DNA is TGTGCCACCAGCAGAGTCCACGGACAGGGGAAAACAGATACGCAGTATTTT. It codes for CATSRVHGQGKTDTQYF.

CDR3 sequence reads: CASSVYRVTDTEAFF. CDR3 coding DNA: TGTGCCAGCTCAGTCTACAGGGTCACAGACACTGAAGCTTTCTTT. J is TRBJ1-1 and V is TRBV18, with TRBD1 as a possible D gene (6 bases). Germline assignment: CDR1 KGHSH and CDR2 LQKENI. Trimming left V 5 bases short and J 3 bases short, with 16 bases between. CDR3 size: 15 residues.

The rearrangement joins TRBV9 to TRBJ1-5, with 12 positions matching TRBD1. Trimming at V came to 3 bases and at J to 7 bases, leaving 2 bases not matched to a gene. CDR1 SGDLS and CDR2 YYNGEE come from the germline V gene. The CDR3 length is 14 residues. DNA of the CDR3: TGTGCCAGCAGCGAAGGGACAGGGGGCCAGCCCCAGCATTTT. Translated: CASSEGTGGQPQHF.